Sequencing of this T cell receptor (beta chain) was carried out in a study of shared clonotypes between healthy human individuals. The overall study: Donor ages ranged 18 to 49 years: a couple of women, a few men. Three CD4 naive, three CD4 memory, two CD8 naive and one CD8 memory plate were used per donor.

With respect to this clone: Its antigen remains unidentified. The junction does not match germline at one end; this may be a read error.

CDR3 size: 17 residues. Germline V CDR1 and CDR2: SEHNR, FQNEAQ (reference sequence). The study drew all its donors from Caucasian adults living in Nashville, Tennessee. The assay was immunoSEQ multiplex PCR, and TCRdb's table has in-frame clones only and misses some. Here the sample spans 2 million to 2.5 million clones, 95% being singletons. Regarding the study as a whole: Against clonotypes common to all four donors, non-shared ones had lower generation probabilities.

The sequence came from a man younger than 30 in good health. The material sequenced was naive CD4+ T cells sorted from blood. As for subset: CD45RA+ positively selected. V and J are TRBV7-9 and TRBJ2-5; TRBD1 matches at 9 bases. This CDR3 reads CASSVAGTGRGQETQYF. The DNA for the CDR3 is TGTGCCAGCAGCGTAGCCGGGACAGGGAGGGGGCAAGAGACCCAGTACTTC.